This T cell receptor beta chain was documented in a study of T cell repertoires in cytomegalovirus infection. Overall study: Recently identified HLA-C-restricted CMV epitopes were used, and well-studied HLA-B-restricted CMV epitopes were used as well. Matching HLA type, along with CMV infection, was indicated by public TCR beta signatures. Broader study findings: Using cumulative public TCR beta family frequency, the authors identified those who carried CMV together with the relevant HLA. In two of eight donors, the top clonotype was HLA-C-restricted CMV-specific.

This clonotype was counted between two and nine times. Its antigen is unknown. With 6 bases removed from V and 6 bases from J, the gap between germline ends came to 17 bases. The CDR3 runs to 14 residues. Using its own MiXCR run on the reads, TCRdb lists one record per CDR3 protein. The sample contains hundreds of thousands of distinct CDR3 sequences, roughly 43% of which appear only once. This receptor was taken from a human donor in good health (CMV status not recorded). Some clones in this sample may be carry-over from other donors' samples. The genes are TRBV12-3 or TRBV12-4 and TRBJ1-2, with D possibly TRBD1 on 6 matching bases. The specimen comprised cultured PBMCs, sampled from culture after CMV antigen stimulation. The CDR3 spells CASRHREGFHGYTF. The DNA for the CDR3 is TGTGCCAGCAGGCACAGGGAGGGATTTCATGGCTACACCTTC.